Listed below are T cell receptor beta chains from one sample, sequenced in a study of T cells expressing NK-cell markers. Reanalyzing the 5' RACE reads, TCRdb keeps one entry per CDR3 protein, without DNA. The repertoire table contains under 600,000 distinct CDR3 sequences. The sample was blood T cells: a sorted CD56 or NKG2C T cell subset, CD4+ or CD8+ T cells, or bulk PBMC T cells (not recorded which). The receptor set was obtained from a woman aged 45-60 years in good health. Each CDR3 is given with its conserved first and last residue.

V gene	J gene	CDR3 protein
TRBV6-2/TRBV6-3	TRBJ2-5	CASSYRLAGGGRETQYF
TRBV12-3/TRBV12-4	TRBJ1-5	CASRPDRGRQPQHF
TRBV6-6	TRBJ2-5	CASSYSRASFETQYF
TRBV29-1	TRBJ2-7	CSVEGGMGEQYF
TRBV12-3/TRBV12-4	TRBJ1-3	CASSSGWTGNTIYF
TRBV20-1	TRBJ2-1	CSASPPSGRPNEQFF
TRBV20-1	TRBJ2-1	CSAKTGTMSSYNEQFF
TRBV11-3	TRBJ2-6	CASSLTGVLTF
TRBV5-1	TRBJ1-5	CASSLIRGQPQHF
TRBV5-6	TRBJ2-7	CASRPYGWGGAYEQYF
TRBV27	TRBJ1-1	CASSRGDGTPIEAFF
TRBV5-1	TRBJ2-1	CASSINPPSGRDRAEQFF
TRBV7-8	TRBJ2-1	CASSFLSAGMGNEQFF
TRBV4-2	TRBJ1-5	CASSQMNQPQHF
TRBV5-1	TRBJ2-5	CASRETVQETQYF
TRBV14	TRBJ1-1	CASSQDHAITEAFF
TRBV19	TRBJ2-5	CASSIDRGAGGETQYF
TRBV27	TRBJ1-3	CASSPGTGVSTIYF
TRBV5-5	TRBJ2-5	CASSLMGTQETQYF
TRBV3-1	TRBJ2-4	CASSLERSRGIQYF
TRBV12-3/TRBV12-4	TRBJ2-1	CASSPGPPGEQFF
TRBV7-2	TRBJ2-7	CASSPSPHSYEQYF
TRBV10-3	TRBJ2-4	CAISEGGLNIQYF
TRBV3-1	TRBJ1-1	CASSQSVYGNTEAFF
TRBV20-1	TRBJ2-5	CSAVWGPGETQYF
TRBV4-2	TRBJ2-3	CASSQERLAVPDTQYF
TRBV6-2/TRBV6-3	TRBJ2-3	CASSLETEDRRNF
TRBV29-1	TRBJ2-1	CSVTAGANNEQFF
TRBV9	TRBJ1-6	CASSVGGGQVALHF
TRBV12-3/TRBV12-4	TRBJ2-7	CASSFQGLAGTSYEQYF
TRBV24-1	TRBJ2-4	CATSDPRHTGSKNIQYF
TRBV5-1	TRBJ1-2	CASSSGDGNYGYTF
TRBV5-1	TRBJ2-5	CASSSINPPETQYF
TRBV9	TRBJ2-4	CASSALAGVKNIQYF
TRBV20-1	TRBJ2-5	CSVKREGLETQYF
TRBV18	TRBJ1-2	CASSPRDGYGYTF
TRBV7-9	TRBJ2-2	CASPRSAYTGELFF
TRBV5-1	TRBJ2-5	CASSSGGRADNQYF
TRBV19	TRBJ1-5	CASSMGVTQPQHF
TRBV19	TRBJ2-2	CASSIGSGGTGELFF
TRBV7-2	TRBJ2-1	CASSLGASGSTYNEQFF
TRBV7-2	TRBJ2-7	CASREAAWGSYEQYF
TRBV2	TRBJ2-1	CASDMLEVAGVTYNEQFF
TRBV7-8	TRBJ2-7	CASSFQGTRDREQYF
TRBV14	TRBJ2-2	CASSPRATGELFF